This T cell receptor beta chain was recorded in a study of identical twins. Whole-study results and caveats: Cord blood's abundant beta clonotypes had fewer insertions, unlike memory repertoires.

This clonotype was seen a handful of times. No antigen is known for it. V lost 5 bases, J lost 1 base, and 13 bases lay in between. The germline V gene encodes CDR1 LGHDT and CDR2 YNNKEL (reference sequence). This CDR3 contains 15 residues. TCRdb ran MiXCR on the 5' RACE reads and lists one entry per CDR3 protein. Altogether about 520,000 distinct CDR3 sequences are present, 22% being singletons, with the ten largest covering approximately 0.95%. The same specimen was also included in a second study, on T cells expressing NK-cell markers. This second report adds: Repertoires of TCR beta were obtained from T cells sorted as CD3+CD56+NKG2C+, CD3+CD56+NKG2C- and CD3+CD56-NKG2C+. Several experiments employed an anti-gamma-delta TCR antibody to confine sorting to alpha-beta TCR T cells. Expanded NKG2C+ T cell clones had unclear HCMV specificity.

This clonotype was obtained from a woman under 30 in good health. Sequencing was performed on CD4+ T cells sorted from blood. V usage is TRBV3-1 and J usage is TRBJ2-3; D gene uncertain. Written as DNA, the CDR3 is TGTGCCAGCAGCTCCTTCAATCTGGGCACAGATACGCAGTATTTT. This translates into CASSSFNLGTDTQYF.